The T cell receptor beta chain described here comes from a study of T-cell reconstitution after alpha-beta-depleted transplantation in children. Study-wide points: T-cell counts and diversity were attributed mostly to newly produced T cells one year after transplant.

Notes on this clonotype: Antigen specificity is unknown. The conserved final phenylalanine or tryptophan is absent from the CDR3, which likely points to a read error.

Preparation of the TCRbeta library involved a method that used unique molecular identifiers. Each CDR3 protein gets one entry after TCRdb re-called the PCR reads with MiXCR. This sample has approximately 980,000 distinct CDR3 sequences; under 30% occur once, and the top ten carry 28%. The CDR3 sequence is 14 residues long. Trimming stripped 10 bases from V and 8 bases from J, with 20 bases between. The sample was PBMCs, mostly from graft donor cells, taken 360 days after TCRalphabeta/CD19-depleted stem cell transplant. The genes are TRBV12-3 or TRBV12-4 and TRBJ1-4; possibly TRBD1 for D (5 bases). The clonotype originates from a boy less than two years old who had a stem cell transplant for SCID, so the T cells may come from the graft donor. CDR3 in amino acids: CAIRDPGDGEKLFY. CDR3 in DNA: TGTGCCATCCGAGACCCGGGGGATGGCGAAAAACTGTTTTAT.